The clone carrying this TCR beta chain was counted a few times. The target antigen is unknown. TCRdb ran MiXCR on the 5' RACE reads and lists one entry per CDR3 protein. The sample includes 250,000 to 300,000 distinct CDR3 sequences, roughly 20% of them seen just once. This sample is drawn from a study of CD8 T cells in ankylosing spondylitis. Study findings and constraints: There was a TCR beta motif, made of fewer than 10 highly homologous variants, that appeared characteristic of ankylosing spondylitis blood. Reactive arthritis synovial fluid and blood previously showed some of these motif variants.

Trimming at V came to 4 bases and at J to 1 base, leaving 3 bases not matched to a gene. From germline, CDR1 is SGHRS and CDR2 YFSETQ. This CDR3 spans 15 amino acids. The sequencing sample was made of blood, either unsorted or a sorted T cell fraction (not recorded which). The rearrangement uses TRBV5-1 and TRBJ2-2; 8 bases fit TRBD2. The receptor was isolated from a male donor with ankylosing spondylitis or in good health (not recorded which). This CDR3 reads CASSVSGKNTGELFF. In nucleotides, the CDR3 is TGCGCCAGCAGCGTTAGCGGGAAGAACACCGGGGAGCTGTTTTTT.